The T cell receptor (beta chain) under discussion was sequenced for a study of regulatory T cells in long-lasting Graves disease (dated by TCRdb to 2020 to 2023). Broadly, across the study: In the newly diagnosed Graves' disease group, patients had been taking antithyroid drugs for less than 3 months. Persistent Graves' disease patients were compared with newly diagnosed Graves' disease patients by peripheral blood TCR sequencing and RNA sequencing. The study was registered as a clinical trial and conducted in China. TCR sequencing covered about 13 persistent and around 20 newly diagnosed Graves' disease patients, around 35 samples in total.

This sample's time point label indicates: newly diagnosed GD, antithyroid drugs for less than 3 months. RNA was extracted from PBMCs in TRIzol for both TCR sequencing and RNA sequencing. The diagnosis of Graves' disease followed American Thyroid Association guidelines. Patients were recruited from an endocrinology department in Xi'an, China. Each patient gave about 8.1 milliliters of peripheral blood, collected in an EDTA anticoagulant tube. Ficoll Paque Plus density gradient separation was used to isolate PBMCs, and no additional T cell sorting was done. An Agilent 2100 Bioanalyzer and agarose gel were used to assess RNA quality, and a NanoDrop 2000 was used to measure RNA concentration. The protocol used for the library was multiplex PCR. Reads for this sample came from an Illumina HiSeq 4000. iRepertoire HTBI primers and Arm-PCR amplification of CDR3 regions were used to construct TCR beta libraries. Before sequencing, the PCR products underwent gel purification. Regarding the original processing steps: Across samples, approximately 68 TRBV and 15 or so TRBJ segments were identified and used for gene usage analysis of CDR3 amino acid clonotypes. Filtered high-quality paired reads were merged into contigs using COPE and FqMerger. BLAST was used to align contigs to the IMGT TRBV, TRBD and TRBJ reference genes, and CDR3 was defined following IMGT. Any clonotype with a frequency above 0.1% was classified as a highly expanded clone. Repertoire diversity was measured by Shannon entropy, and V-J evenness by the Gini coefficient. A clonotype found in more than one individual was treated as public. TCRdb reprocessed the public reads (quality trimming at Q25 with fastp, clone calling with MiXCR) and kept in-frame beta chains. Rows with a matching CDR3 protein are joined into one entry that keeps the most common DNA and genes. For this entry, the V and J calls and clone size follow TCRdb and not the study's own pipeline. The table for this sample lists about 330,000 distinct CDR3 sequences; 15% to 20% of them were counted only once. 20% of the sample comes from the top ten.

Regarding this clonotype: Its antigen is still unknown. Base qualities are missing; no much larger clone stands one base away.

General conclusions and limits of the study: More public clonotypes were shared among persistent patients (under 3,000) than among newly diagnosed patients (roughly 1,000). Peripheral blood alone was examined, since thyroid tissue, which constituted the primary lesion, could not be accessed. Only the TCR beta chain was sequenced and analyzed. Compared with newly diagnosed patients, patients with persistent Graves' disease had lower TCR Shannon entropy and fewer highly expanded clones, which suggests clonal expansion. The authors acknowledged the small sample size as a limitation that may reduce accuracy.

The sample also formed part of further work on T cells in Graves' hyperthyroidism and ophthalmopathy. The second study's paper adds: Stable Graves' hyperthyroidism was defined as the absence of progression to ophthalmopathy over 18 months of follow-up. Hyperthyroidism patients were newly diagnosed, had a disease duration of under 2 months, and were aged 18 to 65 years. The study excluded patients with uncontrolled infections, other autoimmune diseases, pregnancy or lactation. Diagnoses relied on clinical symptoms, serum thyroxine and TRAb, thyroid ultrasound and orbital computed tomography. The TCR CDR3 was subjected to a first round of RT-PCR using the HTBI primer set and the Qiagen OneStep RT-PCR kit. Most expanded thyroid clonotypes (frequency above 0.001) were also detected in blood, suggesting blood repertoires may reflect thyroid immune responses. A model built on a 13 V-J signature distinguished ophthalmopathy from stable hyperthyroidism, reaching around 87% sensitivity and around 81% specificity in cross-validation and 80%/75% in testing. In validation, the model predicted progression to ophthalmopathy with 55% to 71% sensitivity and around 72% specificity, a median of 6.5 months before onset. To identify distinguishing TCR V-J signatures, a discovery cohort of around 100 patients was used, comprising under 45 with Graves' ophthalmopathy and around 60 with stable Graves' hyperthyroidism. An independent validation cohort of under 20 hyperthyroidism patients and approximately 16 patients who later progressed to ophthalmopathy tested prospective prediction of ophthalmopathy. The 90 to 100 discovery patients were randomly divided into training and test sets at a 7:3 ratio. Thyroid tissue and blood T-cell repertoires from six Graves' hyperthyroidism patients were also compared in the study. After sampling, hyperthyroidism patients received methimazole starting at 30 mg daily, and ophthalmopathy patients received high-dose intravenous methylprednisolone. Libraries were constructed in a second round of multiplex PCR, after which size selection and purification were performed. Sequencing of the libraries was done on an Illumina HiSeq2000 using paired-end 100 bp reads. SOAPnuke was used to process the raw data, removing reads that contained adapters or uncalled bases, had a mean Phred below 15, or lacked an exact match to the constant primer or identifier. High-quality paired reads were merged using COPE v1.2.5, and each unique nucleotide sequence was defined as a clonotype. Clonotypes were aligned to IMGT TRBV, TRBD and TRBJ reference segments using MiTCR v1.1. The analysis included only V-J combinations with a frequency above 0.0001, which together covered more than 98% of the repertoires. The TCS score was defined as F50 (clonal expansion) divided by E x V (chaos), with BLOSUM62-based TCRdist calculated between CDR3 peptides within each V-J. Welch's t-statistics and random forest reduced roughly 500 V-J features to roughly 13, which were used in a naive Bayes classifier (R e1071). No statistical method was used to fix the sample size in advance, and group allocation was not hidden from the investigators. The paper reports TCR Vbeta CDR3 sequencing of roughly 140 peripheral blood samples: approximately 41 ophthalmopathy, 75 to 80 hyperthyroidism and around 17 progressor patients.

Sequencing was performed on peripheral blood mononuclear cells (PBMCs), taken at new diagnosis, from a patient treated with antithyroid drugs. The sequence came from a woman in her late teens or twenties with Graves disease. Donor details come from another sample of the same person, matched by shared clones.

The CDR3 has the sequence CSVDEGGTEAFF. The DNA sequence reads TGCAGCGTTGACGAGGGTGGCACTGAAGCTTTCTTT. The chain was built from TRBV29-1 and TRBJ1-1; a confident D gene designation cannot be given. V sheds 3 bases and J sheds 4 bases, leaving 9 bases between their ends. The cysteine opens and the phenylalanine closes a CDR3 of 12 amino acids. Only the CDR3 DNA is retained, 36 bases long and in frame from the first base. Sequences SQVTM (CDR1) and ANQGSEA (CDR2) are obtained from the germline V gene.